This TCR beta chain was recorded in a study of Ad26.COV2.S vaccination and SARS-CoV-2 variants (dated by TCRdb to the early 2020s). For the wider study: Vaccine-arm donors were drawn from COV1001, a multicentre, randomized, double-blind, placebo-controlled phase I-IIa trial of Ad26.COV2.S in healthy adults. Trial participants were randomized into five groups of five: low-dose or high-dose Ad26.COV2.S given once or twice, or placebo on both occasions. TCRbeta repertoire sequencing served as the tool for gauging how specific and how broad the SARS-CoV-2-reactive T cell receptors were following Ad26.COV2.S vaccination. Throughout the experiments and outcome assessment, investigators stayed blinded to trial group allocation. The TCR-sequenced set comprised around 30 samples: approximately 19 Ad26.COV2.S vaccine recipients, 5 placebo recipients and 8 SARS-CoV-2 convalescent individuals. Ad26.COV2.S was administered intramuscularly at a dose of 5x10^10 or 1x10^11 viral particles, either as one shot or as two shots given 56 days apart. Here is what the overall study found, with its caveats: The authors noted that total T cell responses may have been underestimated by the TCR breadth and depth analyses. Spike-specific TCR breadth was higher in Ad26.COV2.S recipients than in placebo recipients (P = 0.0014). Non-spike TCR breadth was comparable between vaccine and placebo recipients, consistent with the vaccine containing only spike. After vaccination, spike-specific CD8+ and CD4+ T cell responses were reported to show substantial breadth. The study was not powered for comparison of responses between vaccine doses or regimens.

The sample's treatment or condition label, decoded: 15 to 20 received Ad26.COV2.S at low or high dose, single or two shots; a few received placebo; per-sample allocation not given. For vaccine and placebo recipients, repertoires were sequenced using samples collected on day 63 after the first injection. In Cohort 1b, about two dozen adults aged 18-55 years were enrolled at a single site in Boston, USA, between 29 July and 7 August 2020. Ad26.COV2.S was a replication-incompetent adenovirus type 26 vector that expressed a prefusion-stabilized SARS-CoV-2 spike protein derived from the original Wuhan strain. The immunoSEQ Assay was the method used to sequence TCRbeta CDR3 regions. After extraction, genomic DNA underwent amplification by bias-controlled multiplex PCR, followed by high-throughput sequencing. The original pipeline was this. To quantify the absolute abundance of each unique TCRbeta CDR3 region, sequences were collapsed and filtered. T cell fraction was estimated by normalizing TCRbeta template counts to usable DNA, which was measured by amplifying reference genes present in all nucleated cells. Repertoire TCRs were annotated as SARS-CoV-2-specific when V gene, CDR3 amino acid sequence and J gene were exactly matched to a known reactive TCR set. The reference SARS-CoV-2 TCR set came from MIRA and was filtered for enrichment in COVID-19-positive ImmuneCODE repertoires, removing public or cross-reactive TCRs. Based on the MIRA antigens, annotated TCRs were further analysed at the level of specific ORF or position within ORF. Breadth was defined as annotated unique rearrangements over total unique productive rearrangements; depth was the summed frequency of those rearrangements. TCR breadth was compared between groups using two-sided Wilcoxon rank-sum tests. TCRdb re-hosts the immuneACCESS table, in-frame sequences only. Its copies lack some clones; in the studies checked, an unresolved V gene accounts for under half of them, and the cause for the rest is not known. The DNA gave D and trimming, while V, J and clone size come from that table. The sample table lists about 350,000 clones, around 89% of them with a count of one. The ten most abundant clones make up roughly 5% of the sample.

CDR3 length: 13 amino acids, cysteine to phenylalanine. Left in the record is the CDR3 DNA by itself, 39 bases read in frame from the first base. V lost 1 base and J lost 5 bases; the stretch between them is 9 bases long. CDR1 SNHLY and CDR2 FYNNEI were looked up in the germline V gene. This clone was observed once. What antigen it recognizes has not been identified. Within one base of it there is no much larger clone, and no base qualities were kept. This specimen was peripheral blood, taken in a trial of Ad26.COV2.S vaccine versus placebo. This receptor chain uses TRBV2 and TRBJ2-7; the D gene lacks a confident call. This sequence originates from a person between 18 and 65 years old who received the Ad26.COV2.S COVID-19 vaccine or a placebo. The DNA is TGTGCCAGCAGTGAAGAGGCTCGCCACGAGCAGTACTTC. Its translation reads: CASSEEARHEQYF.